This T cell receptor (beta chain) was sequenced during a study of shared clonotypes between healthy human individuals. Note on this clone: Its antigen is not identified.

Produced via immunoSEQ multiplex PCR; TCRdb's table is partial and in-frame only. Here the sample spans roughly 2.6 million clones, approximately 94% being singletons. Healthy and HIV-negative, the adult donors had no recent acute infections or vaccinations. Study-wide findings and caveats: Apart from blood, nothing was sampled; tissue repertoires likely differ.

Germline V gene data show CDR1 as WNHNN and CDR2 as SYGVQD (reference sequence). This CDR3 comprises 14 residues. The V end was cut by 3 bases, the J end by 4 bases, with 9 bases between. The sequenced sample was naive CD4+ T cells sorted from blood. Subset of the sample: CD45RA+ positively selected. The origin of this receptor is a young man in good health. The chain is built from TRBV10-1 and TRBJ2-2; D ambiguous. Written as DNA, the CDR3 is TGCGCCAGCAGTGATACAGACTTCACCGGGGAGCTGTTTTTT. This gives the protein CASSDTDFTGELFF.